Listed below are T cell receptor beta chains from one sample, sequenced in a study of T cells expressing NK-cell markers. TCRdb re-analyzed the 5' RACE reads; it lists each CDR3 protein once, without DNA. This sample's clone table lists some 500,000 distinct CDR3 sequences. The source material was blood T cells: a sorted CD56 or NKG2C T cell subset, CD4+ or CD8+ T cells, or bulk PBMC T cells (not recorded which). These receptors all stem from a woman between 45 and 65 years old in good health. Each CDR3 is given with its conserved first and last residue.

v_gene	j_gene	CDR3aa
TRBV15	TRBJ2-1	CATSRERLAEQFF
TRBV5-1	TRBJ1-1	CASSSGQGMNTEAFF
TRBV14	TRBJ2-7	CASSPWTSGSYEQYF
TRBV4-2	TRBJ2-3	CASSQVAGATDTQYF
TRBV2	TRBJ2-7	CASSERGLYEQYF
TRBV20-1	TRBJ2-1	CSARDVRTSGLGEQFF
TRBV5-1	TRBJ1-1	CASLAVGGPNTEAFF
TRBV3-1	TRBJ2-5	CASTRGDLKETQYF
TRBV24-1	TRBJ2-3	CATSDFQTSGTQYF
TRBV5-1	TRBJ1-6	CASSLADGFYNSPLHF
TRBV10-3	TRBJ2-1	CAAQGSGTDYNEQFF
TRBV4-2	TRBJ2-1	CASSHTRGPSENEQFF
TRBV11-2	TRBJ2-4	CASSSIGVLAKNIQYF